This T cell receptor beta chain comes out of a study of sequential checkpoint blockade in melanoma. The assay was immunoSEQ multiplex PCR, and TCRdb's table has in-frame clones only and misses some. Altogether tens of thousands of clones are present, roughly 75% being singletons, with the ten largest covering 15% to 20%. Treatment: randomized to nivolumab then ipilimumab (arm A) or the reverse (arm B). None of the patients previously received DNA-damaging chemotherapy. Sorted cells were live CD3+CD8+, lacking CD19 and CD56, from PBMCs. The germline V and J ends were trimmed by 3 bases and 4 bases, with 10 bases remaining between them. CDR3 length: 13 residues. CDR1 is MGHDK and CDR2 is SYGVNS in the germline V gene.

This clonotype originated in a human donor with melanoma. Sample: CD8+ T cells sorted from blood (inferred from file names), taken from a patient given nivolumab and ipilimumab in sequence. The rearrangement uses TRBV25-1 and TRBJ2-7, with D perhaps TRBD2 (5 bases). In DNA, the CDR3 is TGTGCCAGCAGTGACAACGGAGGTTACGAGCAGTACTTC. The encoded protein is CASSDNGGYEQYF.